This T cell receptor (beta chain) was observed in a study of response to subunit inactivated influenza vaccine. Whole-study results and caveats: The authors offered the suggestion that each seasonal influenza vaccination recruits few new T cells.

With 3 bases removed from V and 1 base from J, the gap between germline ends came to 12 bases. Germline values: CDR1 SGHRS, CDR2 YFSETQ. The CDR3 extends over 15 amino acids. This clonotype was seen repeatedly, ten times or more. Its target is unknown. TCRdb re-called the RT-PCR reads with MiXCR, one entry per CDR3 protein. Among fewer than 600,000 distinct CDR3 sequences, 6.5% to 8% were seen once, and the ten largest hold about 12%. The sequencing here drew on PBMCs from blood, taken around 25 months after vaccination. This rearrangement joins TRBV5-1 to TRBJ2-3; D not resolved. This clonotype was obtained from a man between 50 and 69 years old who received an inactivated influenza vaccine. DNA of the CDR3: TGCGCCAGCAGCTCGTACCCGGTGGGCACAGATACGCAGTATTTT. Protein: CASSSYPVGTDTQYF.